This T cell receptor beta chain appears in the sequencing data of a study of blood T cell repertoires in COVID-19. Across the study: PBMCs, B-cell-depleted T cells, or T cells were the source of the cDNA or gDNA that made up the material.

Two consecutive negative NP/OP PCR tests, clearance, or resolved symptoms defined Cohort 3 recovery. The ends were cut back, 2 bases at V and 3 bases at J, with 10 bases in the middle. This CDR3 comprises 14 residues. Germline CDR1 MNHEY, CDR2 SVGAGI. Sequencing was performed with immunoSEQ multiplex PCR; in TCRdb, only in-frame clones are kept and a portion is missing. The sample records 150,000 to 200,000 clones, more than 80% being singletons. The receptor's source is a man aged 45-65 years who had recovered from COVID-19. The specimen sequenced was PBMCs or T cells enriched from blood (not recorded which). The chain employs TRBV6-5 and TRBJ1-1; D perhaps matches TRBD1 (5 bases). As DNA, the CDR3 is TGTGCCAGCAGTTACGTCCAGGGCTACACTGAAGCTTTCTTT. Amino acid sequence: CASSYVQGYTEAFF.